This T cell receptor (beta chain) appears in the sequencing data of a study of blood T cell repertoires in COVID-19. Study in general: Cohort 3 donors counted as recovered after two negative PCRs, clearance, or resolved symptoms.

Participants reported their clinical history, and cohort assignment relied on those reports. CDR1 is SGDLS, CDR2 YYNGEE, per germline. The length of the CDR3 is 13 residues. Trimming cost V 2 bases and J 10 bases, with 13 bases left between them. Original methodology: Scientists estimated how many nucleated cells there were by amplifying reference gene primers. Data came from immunoSEQ multiplex PCR; TCRdb stores just in-frame clones and leaves some out. V, J and clone size derive from that table, while D and trimming were established from the DNA sequence. Here the sample spans hundreds of thousands of clones, more than 75% being singletons.

V is TRBV9 and J is TRBJ2-4; weak D call: TRBD1 (6 bases). The receptor was isolated from a woman in her sixties or seventies in a cohort exposed to, infected with or recovered from COVID-19 (not recorded which). The sample comprised PBMCs or T cells enriched from blood (not recorded which). CDR3 in amino acids: CASSVRQDGIQYF. The CDR3 DNA reads TGTGCCAGCAGCGTCCGACAGGATGGGATTCAGTACTTC. Complete variable domain (other parts from reference TRBV9 and TRBJ2-4): DSGVTQTPKHLITATGQRVTLRCSPRSGDLSVYWYQQSLDQGLQFLIQYYNGEERAKGNILERFSAQQFPDLHSELNLSSLELGDSALYFCASSVRQDGIQYFGAGTRLSVL.